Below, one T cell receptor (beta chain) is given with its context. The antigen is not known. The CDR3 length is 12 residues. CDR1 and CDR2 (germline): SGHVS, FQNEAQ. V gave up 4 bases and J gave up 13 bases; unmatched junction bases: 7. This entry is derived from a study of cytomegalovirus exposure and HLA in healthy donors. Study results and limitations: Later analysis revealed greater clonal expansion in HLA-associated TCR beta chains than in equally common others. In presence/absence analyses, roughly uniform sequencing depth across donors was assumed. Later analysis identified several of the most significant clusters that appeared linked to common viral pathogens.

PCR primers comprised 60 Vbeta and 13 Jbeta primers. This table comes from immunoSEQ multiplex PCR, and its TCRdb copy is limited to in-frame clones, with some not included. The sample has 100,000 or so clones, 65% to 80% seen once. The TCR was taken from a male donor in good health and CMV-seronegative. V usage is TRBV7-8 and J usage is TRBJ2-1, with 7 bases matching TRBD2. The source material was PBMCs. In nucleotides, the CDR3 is TGTGCCAGCAGCTCCCTCGGGACTACCCAGTTCTTC. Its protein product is CASSSLGTTQFF.